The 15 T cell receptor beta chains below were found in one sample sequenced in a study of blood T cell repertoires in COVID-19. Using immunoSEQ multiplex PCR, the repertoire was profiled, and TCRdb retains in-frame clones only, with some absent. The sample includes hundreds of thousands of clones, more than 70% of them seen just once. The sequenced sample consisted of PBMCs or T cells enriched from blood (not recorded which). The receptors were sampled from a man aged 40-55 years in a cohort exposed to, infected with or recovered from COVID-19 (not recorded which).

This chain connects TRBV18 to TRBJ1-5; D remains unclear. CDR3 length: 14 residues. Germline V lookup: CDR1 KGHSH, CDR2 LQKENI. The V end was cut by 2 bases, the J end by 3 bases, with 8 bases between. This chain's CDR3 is CASSPEQHNQPQHF. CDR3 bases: TGTGCCAGCTCACCAGAACAGCACAATCAGCCCCAGCATTTT.

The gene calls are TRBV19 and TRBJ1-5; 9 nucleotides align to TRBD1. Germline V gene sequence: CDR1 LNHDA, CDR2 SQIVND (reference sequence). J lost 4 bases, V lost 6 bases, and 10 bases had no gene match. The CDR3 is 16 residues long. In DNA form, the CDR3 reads TGTGCCAGTAGCCTGGGGGACAGGGTCCGAAATCAGCCCCAGCATTTT. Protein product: CASSLGDRVRNQPQHF.

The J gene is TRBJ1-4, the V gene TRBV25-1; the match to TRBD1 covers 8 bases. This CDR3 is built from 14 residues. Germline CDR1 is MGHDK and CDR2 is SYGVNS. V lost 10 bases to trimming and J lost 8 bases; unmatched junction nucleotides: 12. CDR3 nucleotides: TGTGCCACCCAAGACCCGACAGGGGTCGAAAAACTGTTTTTT. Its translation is CATQDPTGVEKLFF.

CDR3 DNA sequence: TGTGCCAGCAGTGAACAGGGGACGGCTAACTATGGCTACACCTTC. Amino acid sequence: CASSEQGTANYGYTF. The chain is built from TRBV6-1 and TRBJ1-2; D may be TRBD1 (6 bases). The CDR3 is 15 residues long. Trimming left V 2 bases short and J 0 bases short, with 10 bases between. Germline CDR1 MNHNS, CDR2 SASEGT.

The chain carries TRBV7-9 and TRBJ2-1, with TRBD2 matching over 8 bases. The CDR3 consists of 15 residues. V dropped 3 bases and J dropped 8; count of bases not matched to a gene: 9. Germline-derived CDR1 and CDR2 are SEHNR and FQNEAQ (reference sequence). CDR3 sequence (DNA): TGTGCCAGCAGCTTTGTTCAAGCGGGGGTCGATGAGCAGTTCTTC. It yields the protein CASSFVQAGVDEQFF.

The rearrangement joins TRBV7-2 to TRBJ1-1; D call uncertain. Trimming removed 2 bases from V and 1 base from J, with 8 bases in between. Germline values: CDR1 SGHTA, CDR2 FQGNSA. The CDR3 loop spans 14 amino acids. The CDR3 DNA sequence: TGTGCCAGCAGCTTATTCGAACAGAACACTGAAGCTTTCTTT. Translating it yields CASSLFEQNTEAFF. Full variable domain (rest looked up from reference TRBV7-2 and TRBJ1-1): GAGVSQSPSNKVTEKGKDVELRCDPISGHTALYWYRQSLGQGLEFLIYFQGNSAPDKSGLPSDRFSAERTGGSVSTLTIQRTQQEDSAVYLCASSLFEQNTEAFFGQGTRLTVV.

As DNA, the CDR3 is TGTGCCAGTAGTGGCTCGGTTGGAGGTGAGCAGTTCTTC. Translating it yields CASSGSVGGEQFF. The chain employs TRBV19 and TRBJ2-1; weak D call: TRBD2 (5 bases). CDR3 length: 13 residues. From germline, CDR1 is LNHDA and CDR2 SQIVND (reference sequence). Trimming stripped 5 bases from V and 9 bases from J, with 14 bases between.

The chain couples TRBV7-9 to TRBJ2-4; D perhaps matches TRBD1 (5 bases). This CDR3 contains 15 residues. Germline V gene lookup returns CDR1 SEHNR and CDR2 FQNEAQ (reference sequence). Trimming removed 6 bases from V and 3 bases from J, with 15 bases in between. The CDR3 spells CASSLGSGNKNIQYF. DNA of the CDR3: TGTGCCAGCAGTTTGGGATCAGGGAACAAAAACATTCAGTACTTC.

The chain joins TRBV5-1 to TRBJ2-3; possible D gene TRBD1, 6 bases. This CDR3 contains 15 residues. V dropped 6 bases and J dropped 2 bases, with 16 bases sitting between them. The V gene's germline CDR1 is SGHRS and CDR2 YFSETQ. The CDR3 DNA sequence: TGCGCCAGCACGGTCGGCAGGGGTTACACAGATACGCAGTATTTT. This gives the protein CASTVGRGYTDTQYF.

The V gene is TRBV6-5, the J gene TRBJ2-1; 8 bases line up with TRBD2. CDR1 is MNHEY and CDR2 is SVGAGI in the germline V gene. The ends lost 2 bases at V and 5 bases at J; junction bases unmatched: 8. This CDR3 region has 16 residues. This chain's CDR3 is CASSYEVAGQHNEQFF. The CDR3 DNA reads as TGTGCCAGCAGTTACGAGGTAGCGGGGCAGCACAATGAGCAGTTCTTC.

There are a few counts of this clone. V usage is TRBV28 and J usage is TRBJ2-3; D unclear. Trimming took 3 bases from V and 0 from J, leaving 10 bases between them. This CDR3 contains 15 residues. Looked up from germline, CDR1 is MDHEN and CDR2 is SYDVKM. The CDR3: CASSFWRGSTDTQYF. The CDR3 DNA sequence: TGTGCCAGCAGTTTTTGGAGAGGAAGCACAGATACGCAGTATTTT.

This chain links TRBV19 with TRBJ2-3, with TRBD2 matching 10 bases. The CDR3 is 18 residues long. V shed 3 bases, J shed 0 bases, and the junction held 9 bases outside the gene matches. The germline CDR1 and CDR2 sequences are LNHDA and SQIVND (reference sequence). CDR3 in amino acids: CASSISSPSGGSTDTQYF. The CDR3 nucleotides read TGTGCCAGTAGTATTAGTTCCCCTAGCGGGGGAAGCACAGATACGCAGTATTTT.

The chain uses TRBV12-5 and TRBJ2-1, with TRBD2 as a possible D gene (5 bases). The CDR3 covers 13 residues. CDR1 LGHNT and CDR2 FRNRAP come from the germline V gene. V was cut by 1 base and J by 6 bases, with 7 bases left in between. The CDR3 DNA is TGTGCTAGTGGTTTGGCAAGCGGCAATGAGCAGTTCTTC. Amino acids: CASGLASGNEQFF.

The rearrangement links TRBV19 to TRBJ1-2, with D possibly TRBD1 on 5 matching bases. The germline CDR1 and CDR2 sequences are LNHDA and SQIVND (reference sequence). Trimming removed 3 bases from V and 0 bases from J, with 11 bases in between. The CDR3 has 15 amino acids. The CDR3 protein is CASSMLSGPNYGYTF. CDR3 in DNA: TGTGCCAGTAGTATGTTGTCAGGGCCTAACTATGGCTACACCTTC.

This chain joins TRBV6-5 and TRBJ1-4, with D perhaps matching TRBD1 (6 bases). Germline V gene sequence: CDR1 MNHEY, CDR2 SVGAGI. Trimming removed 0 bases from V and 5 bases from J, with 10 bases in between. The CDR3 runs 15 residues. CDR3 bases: TGTGCCAGCAGTTACTCGAGACAGGCGAATGAAAAACTGTTTTTT. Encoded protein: CASSYSRQANEKLFF.